This TCR beta chain comes out of a study of blood T cell repertoires in COVID-19. Study-level background: Both acute and convalescent COVID-19 samples were obtained from the United States, Italy and Spain. The cDNA or gDNA used as material had been derived from T cells, B-cell-depleted T cells, or PBMCs.

Original processing methods: Estimation of nucleated cell counts relied on the amplification of reference gene primers. Libraries were prepared by immunoSEQ multiplex PCR; TCRdb keeps only in-frame clonotypes and omits some of them. V, J and clone size derive from that table, while D and trimming were established from the DNA sequence. This sample has tens of thousands of clones; approximately 80% occur once, and the top ten carry 8.5%. The CDR3 consists of 17 residues. Germline values: CDR1 SGDLS, CDR2 YYNGEE. V was clipped by 3 bases and J by 0 bases, with 16 bases between them. The chain uses TRBV9 and TRBJ1-3; D uncertain. The clonotype was recovered from a man aged 65 to 79 with active or convalescent COVID-19. Sample: peripheral blood. Here the CDR3 DNA reads TGTGCCAGCAGCGGCCCCTCCGCCGACTACTCTGGAAACACCATATATTTT. Protein: CASSGPSADYSGNTIYF.